Shown below are 21 T cell receptor beta chains from a single sample sequenced in a study of T cells in Graves' hyperthyroidism and ophthalmopathy. RNA transcripts gave rise to amplified TCR beta CDR3 regions. Researchers ran a first-round RT-PCR on the TCR CDR3 using the HTBI primer set. TCRdb re-called the multiplex PCR reads through MiXCR, storing one row per CDR3 protein. The sample records a few hundred thousand distinct CDR3 sequences, roughly 13% being singletons. Sequencing was carried out using blood. These TCRs come from a young woman with Graves' hyperthyroidism.

This clonotype was counted at least ten times. The V and J genes are TRBV5-1 and TRBJ1-2, with D possibly being TRBD1 (5 bases). From germline, CDR1 is SGHRS and CDR2 YFSETQ. This CDR3 is built from 17 residues. The ends were cut back, 0 bases at V and 3 bases at J, with 18 bases in the middle. The CDR3 reads CASSLAAGHKSDYGYTF. The CDR3 bases are TGCGCCAGCAGCTTGGCAGCCGGACACAAGTCGGACTATGGCTACACCTTC.

This clonotype was seen at least ten times. In DNA form, the CDR3 reads TGTGCCAGCAGCCAAGTGGTCGAGAATGAGCAGTTCTTC. Encoded protein: CASSQVVENEQFF. V usage is TRBV3-1 and J usage is TRBJ2-1; D call uncertain. The CDR3 is 13 residues long. The germline V gene encodes CDR1 LGHDT and CDR2 YNNKEL (reference sequence). The V end lost 1 base, the J end lost 7 bases, and 8 bases lay between the germline ends.

This clonotype was found many times. The chain couples TRBV12-3 or TRBV12-4 to TRBJ2-1; possible D gene TRBD2, 5 bases. V lost 7 bases to trimming and J lost 0 bases, with 16 bases between them. This CDR3 is built from 16 residues. CDR3 residues: CASTNKIGSSYNEQFF. DNA for the CDR3: TGTGCCAGCACCAATAAGATAGGGAGCTCCTACAATGAGCAGTTCTTC.

At least ten counts were recorded for this clonotype. The rearrangement joins TRBV20-1 to TRBJ1-2; the D gene is possibly TRBD1 (5 bases). V lost 6 bases, J lost 7 bases, and 24 bases lay in between. Germline CDR1 and CDR2: DFQATT and SNEGSKA (reference sequence). The CDR3 runs 15 residues. The CDR3 is CSAVGTRDAKGGYTF. In DNA, the CDR3 is TGCAGTGCCGTCGGGACGCGGGATGCAAAAGGTGGCTACACCTTC.

This clonotype appeared a few times. The V gene is TRBV28, the J gene TRBJ1-3, with D possibly TRBD1 on 5 matching bases. In germline, CDR1 is MDHEN, CDR2 SYDVKM. The CDR3 spans 17 residues. Trimming cost V 5 bases and J 2 bases, with 19 bases left between them. In DNA form, the CDR3 reads TGTGCCAGCAGTCCGCAAATTGTCGGGGCAGCTGGAAACACCATATATTTT. It encodes CASSPQIVGAAGNTIYF.

This clonotype was detected many times. The chain recombines TRBV20-1 with TRBJ2-1, with 16 bases aligning to TRBD2. The CDR3 covers 15 residues. CDR1 and CDR2 (germline): DFQATT, SNEGSKA (reference sequence). V trimming: 6 bases; J trimming: 9 bases; junction bases outside the gene matches: 8. DNA for the CDR3: TGCAGTGCCCCCCCCGGGACTAGCGGGGGGGGTGAGCAGTTCTTC. It encodes CSAPPGTSGGGEQFF.

This clonotype turned up a few times. The CDR3 here is CASSLSYYEQYF. In nucleotides, the CDR3 is TGTGCCAGCAGCCTCAGCTACTACGAGCAGTACTTC. V gene TRBV28 combines with J gene TRBJ2-7; D gene ambiguous. CDR1 is MDHEN and CDR2 is SYDVKM in the germline V gene. The V gene lost 6 bases and the J gene lost 3 bases, with 9 bases spanning the gap. The CDR3 runs to 12 residues.

The V call is TRBV19, the J call TRBJ1-1; D remains ambiguous. Germline lookup yields CDR1 LNHDA and CDR2 SQIVND (reference sequence). The V end was cut by 5 bases, the J end by 2 bases, with 9 bases between. There are 13 residues in the CDR3. This CDR3 is CASSVGINTEAFF. DNA of the CDR3: TGTGCCAGTAGTGTTGGAATCAACACTGAAGCTTTCTTT.

This clonotype was counted at least ten times. This chain uses TRBV12-3 or TRBV12-4 with TRBJ1-1; 7 nucleotides line up with TRBD1. The CDR3 contains 14 residues. J lost 2 bases, V lost 6 bases, and 6 bases had no gene match. CDR3 coding DNA: TGTGCCAGCAGCAGAGCAGGGGGTAACACTGAAGCTTTCTTT. As protein: CASSRAGGNTEAFF.

This clonotype was detected ten times or more. This chain connects TRBV10-3 to TRBJ1-1; no definite D call. Trimming shortened V by 6 bases and J by 8 bases, and 16 bases separated the two germline ends. Germline V CDR1 and CDR2: ENHRY, SYGVKD. CDR3 length: 13 residues. CDR3 coding DNA: TGTGCCATCAGGGCTGGCTATGCGGGGGAAGCTTTCTTT. Translation gives CAIRAGYAGEAFF.

The V and J genes are TRBV6-1 and TRBJ2-1; D is unclear. The V end was cut by 6 bases, the J end by 0 bases, with 15 bases between. The germline CDR1 and CDR2 sequences are MNHNS and SASEGT. The CDR3 is 16 amino acids. Written as DNA, the CDR3 is TGTGCCAGCAGAGTATTGGACGGCGACTCCTACAATGAGCAGTTCTTC. As protein: CASRVLDGDSYNEQFF.

The sample holds many counts of this clonotype. The chain links TRBV7-2 to TRBJ2-3; 14 nucleotides agree with TRBD2. Germline CDR1 SGHTA, CDR2 FQGNSA. There are 16 residues in the CDR3. With V trimmed by 5 bases and J by 10 bases, 11 bases remained unmatched. The chain's CDR3 is CASSASGTSGRVAQYF. In nucleotides, the CDR3 is TGTGCCAGCAGCGCATCCGGGACTAGCGGGAGAGTGGCGCAGTATTTT.

The table lists this clonotype with many counts. The V call is TRBV18, the J call TRBJ1-5, with D unresolved. Trimming left V 1 base short and J 5 bases short, with 9 bases between. Looked up from germline, CDR1 is KGHSH and CDR2 is LQKENI. The CDR3 has 14 residues. The CDR3 reads CASSPQAQDQPQHF. In nucleotides, the CDR3 is TGTGCCAGCTCACCACAGGCCCAGGATCAGCCCCAGCATTTT.

The chain joins TRBV6-5 to TRBJ1-5; D unclear. This CDR3 is 14 amino acids long. Germline V CDR1 and CDR2: MNHEY, SVGAGI. The V and J ends lost 0 bases and 7 bases respectively, with 10 bases between them. The CDR3 DNA reads as TGTGCCAGCAGTTACTCAGGCTACCGACAGCCCCAGCATTTT. Its protein product is CASSYSGYRQPQHF.

This clonotype appeared a few times. The chain is built from TRBV19 and TRBJ1-1, with D hard to call. Germline CDR1 reads LNHDA; CDR2 reads SQIVND (reference sequence). CDR3 length equals 12 residues. V dropped 0 bases and J dropped 11 bases, with 10 bases sitting between them. CDR3 protein: CASSIERTFAFF. The DNA of the CDR3 is TGTGCCAGTAGTATAGAGAGAACGTTTGCTTTCTTT.

This clonotype was recorded many times. The chain couples TRBV27 to TRBJ1-4, with 11 bases matching TRBD1. Germline assignment: CDR1 MNHEY and CDR2 SMNVEV (reference sequence). With 5 bases clipped from V and 5 bases from J, the junction kept 4 bases outside the gene matches. This CDR3 contains 15 residues. CDR3 loop: CASSLGTGGNEKLFF. The CDR3 nucleotides are TGTGCCAGCAGTCTGGGGACAGGGGGGAATGAAAAACTGTTTTTT.

This clonotype has a count of ten or more. The rearrangement links TRBV11-1 to TRBJ2-7; the match to TRBD1 covers 9 bases. CDR1 is SGHAT and CDR2 is FQDESV in the germline V gene (reference sequence). This CDR3 comprises 16 residues. J was trimmed by 6 bases and V by 5 bases; bases with no gene match: 14. The CDR3 protein is CASSAQLGTGLTEQYF. In DNA form, the CDR3 reads TGTGCCAGCAGCGCCCAACTCGGGACAGGGTTAACCGAGCAGTACTTC.

This clonotype has a count of ten or more. The V call is TRBV29-1, the J call TRBJ1-4, with 9 bases lining up with TRBD1. The CDR3 has 14 residues. From germline, CDR1 is SQVTM and CDR2 ANQGSEA. Unmatched junction bases numbered 4, after V lost 0 bases and J lost 8 bases. This chain's CDR3 is CSVEENRGLEKLFF. The DNA for the CDR3 is TGCAGCGTTGAAGAGAACAGGGGGCTAGAAAAACTGTTTTTT.

This clonotype has at least ten counts. This chain links TRBV7-9 with TRBJ2-1; TRBD1 agrees at 7 bases. Germline lookup yields CDR1 SEHNR and CDR2 FQNEAQ (reference sequence). CDR3 size: 12 residues. The V and J ends lost 6 bases and 8 bases, in that order; junction bases with no gene match: 4. The CDR3 loop reads CASRTGLDEQFF. The CDR3 DNA reads TGTGCCAGCAGGACAGGGTTGGATGAGCAGTTCTTC.

This clonotype was detected only a few times. The chain employs TRBV7-3 and TRBJ2-5, with D perhaps matching TRBD1 or TRBD2 (5 bases each). In germline, CDR1 is SGHTA, CDR2 FQGTGA. V was clipped by 3 bases and J by 1 base, with 9 bases between them. This CDR3 is built from 14 residues. CDR3 nucleotides: TGTGCCAGCAGCTTCGGGGACCGCCAAGAGACCCAGTACTTC. Translation gives CASSFGDRQETQYF.

CDR3 sequence reads: CASSLYSGLGRSREAFF. CDR3 bases: TGTGCCAGCAGCTTATATTCCGGGTTGGGAAGATCCCGCGAGGCTTTCTTT. The gene calls are TRBV7-9 and TRBJ1-1; D remains ambiguous. Germline V CDR1 and CDR2: SEHNR, FQNEAQ (reference sequence). The CDR3 consists of 17 residues. V gave up 2 bases and J gave up 11 bases, with 27 bases separating them.